Each of the 14 T cell receptor beta chains below was sequenced from the same sample in a study of technical replicates of blood from a handful of donors. Generated by immunoSEQ multiplex PCR, the TCRdb table keeps only in-frame clones and is missing some. The sample lists tens of thousands of clones; about 96% were seen once. Input material: T cells isolated from PBMCs. These TCRs come from a human donor in good health.

The chain recombines TRBV5-1 with TRBJ2-1; D is unresolved. CDR1 SGHRS and CDR2 YFSETQ come from the germline V gene. The CDR3 is made up of 13 amino acids. V was pared by 0 bases and J by 4 bases, with 5 bases between. The CDR3, as DNA: TGCGCCAGCAGCTTGGCCTCGTACAATGAGCAGTTCTTC. Protein product: CASSLASYNEQFF.

V usage is TRBV28 and J usage is TRBJ2-7; TRBD1 might be the D (6 bases). The CDR3 loop spans 14 amino acids. V lost 6 bases to trimming and J lost 3 bases, with 15 bases between them. Per the germline V gene, CDR1 is MDHEN and CDR2 is SYDVKM. CDR3 nucleotide sequence: TGTGCCAGCAGAGAGGACAGTCTTATCTACGAGCAGTACTTC. Its translation is CASREDSLIYEQYF.

The genes are TRBV4-1 and TRBJ2-2, with a tentative D call TRBD1 (5 bases). The CDR3 runs 15 residues. From germline, CDR1 is MGHRA and CDR2 YSYEKL. The germline V and J ends were trimmed by 2 bases and 3 bases, with 10 bases remaining between them. The CDR3 DNA sequence: TGCGCCAGCAGCCAACAGGGAAGGGACACCGGGGAGCTGTTTTTT. It yields the protein CASSQQGRDTGELFF.

The rearrangement uses TRBV11-2 and TRBJ2-7; 7 nucleotides match TRBD1. The germline V gene encodes CDR1 SGHAT and CDR2 FQNNGV. V trimming: 0 bases; J trimming: 3 bases; junction bases outside the gene matches: 2. CDR3 size: 14 residues. CDR3 DNA: TGTGCCAGCAGCTTAGAGTCAGGGGGCTACGAGCAGTACTTC. As protein: CASSLESGGYEQYF.

The genes are TRBV30 and TRBJ1-5, with 7 bases aligning to TRBD1. Trimming cost V 0 bases and J 4 bases; bases outside gene matches: 6. Per germline, CDR1 GTSNPN and CDR2 SVGIG (reference sequence). CDR3 length: 15 amino acids. In nucleotides, the CDR3 is TGTGCCTGGAGTGTACAGCAGGGACAGAATCAGCCCCAGCATTTT. Translated, it gives CAWSVQQGQNQPQHF.

This sequence joins TRBV19 and TRBJ2-7, with a weak D call TRBD1 (5 bases). Looked up from germline, CDR1 is LNHDA and CDR2 is SQIVND (reference sequence). V was cut by 3 bases and J by 2 bases, with 11 bases left in between. This CDR3 is built from 14 residues. The CDR3 DNA reads as TGTGCCAGTAGTATCCAGCCAGGGCCCTACGAGCAGTACTTC. The encoded protein is CASSIQPGPYEQYF.

The chain recombines TRBV28 with TRBJ1-2; maybe TRBD1 (6 bases). V gave up 3 bases and J gave up 5 bases, with 13 bases separating them. The germline V gene encodes CDR1 MDHEN and CDR2 SYDVKM. This CDR3 region has 14 residues. In DNA form, the CDR3 reads TGTGCCAGCAGTTTTGGGAGGGGGACGTATGGCTACACCTTC. Amino acid sequence: CASSFGRGTYGYTF.

This clone has just one count. The chain has TRBV6-6 and TRBJ2-5; a possible D gene is TRBD1 (5 bases). The germline V and J ends were trimmed by 7 bases and 4 bases, with 13 bases remaining between them. The germline CDR1 and CDR2 sequences are MNHNY and SVGAGI (reference sequence). This CDR3 has 13 residues. The CDR3 DNA follows: TGTGCCAGCAATTGGGGCCTAGGAGAGACCCAGTACTTC. Its protein product is CASNWGLGETQYF.

The chain has TRBV18 and TRBJ2-1; 13 bases align to TRBD2. Per the germline V gene, CDR1 is KGHSH and CDR2 is LQKENI. The trim removed 3 bases at V and 0 bases at J, leaving 20 bases unmatched. CDR3 length equals 23 residues. CDR3 loop: CASSPSPGQGTSGRAASYNEQFF. The CDR3 DNA sequence: TGTGCCAGCTCACCTTCTCCGGGACAGGGTACTAGCGGGAGGGCCGCCTCCTACAATGAGCAGTTCTTC.

The chain links TRBV4-2 to TRBJ2-1; a weak D match, TRBD1 (6 bases). Looked up from germline, CDR1 is LGHNA and CDR2 is YNFKEQ. The CDR3 covers 14 residues. The V end lost 7 bases, the J end lost 8 bases, and 18 bases lay between the germline ends. CDR3 sequence reads: CASTHDRRDYEQFF. In DNA form, the CDR3 reads TGTGCCAGCACCCACGACAGGAGAGACTATGAGCAGTTCTTC.

CDR3 sequence: CASNLLAGGNTQYF. CDR3 in DNA: TGTGCCAGCAATCTTCTAGCGGGGGGAAATACGCAGTATTTT. The chain links TRBV2 to TRBJ2-3; 11 bases agree with TRBD2. Per germline, CDR1 SNHLY and CDR2 FYNNEI. Trimming cost V 7 bases and J 7 bases; bases outside gene matches: 7. The CDR3 has 14 residues.

The gene calls are TRBV13 and TRBJ2-7, with D possibly matching TRBD1 (5 bases). V was shortened by 1 base and J by 3 bases, with 13 bases between the two germline ends. Germline V gene data show CDR1 as PRHDT and CDR2 as FYEKMQ (reference sequence). This CDR3 is built from 15 residues. The CDR3 loop is CASSLEGDARYEQYF. DNA for the CDR3: TGTGCCAGCAGCTTAGAAGGGGATGCGCGCTACGAGCAGTACTTC.

The V and J genes are TRBV5-1 and TRBJ1-5; tentative D call: TRBD1 (5 bases). The CDR3 covers 13 residues. The V gene lost 6 bases and the J gene lost 1 base, with 8 bases spanning the gap. From germline, CDR1 is SGHRS and CDR2 YFSETQ. The CDR3 loop is CASTWGSNQPQHF. The CDR3 coding sequence is TGCGCCAGCACCTGGGGCAGCAATCAGCCCCAGCATTTT.

The chain couples TRBV2 to TRBJ2-1; maybe TRBD2 (7 bases). The V gene's germline CDR1 is SNHLY and CDR2 FYNNEI. This CDR3 comprises 14 residues. V was clipped by 6 bases and J by 9 bases, with 18 bases between them. The CDR3 DNA reads TGTGCCAGCAGCGGTAGGGGGGGCATCATTGAGCAGTTCTTC. Translation: CASSGRGGIIEQFF.